This passage covers 22 T cell receptor beta chains from one sample sequenced in a study of molecular identifiers for immune sequencing clone quantification. One entry per CDR3 protein, called by TCRdb with MiXCR from the PCR reads. The data show about 500,000 distinct CDR3 sequences, approximately 25% seen once. Input material: naive CD8+ T cells from blood, with Jurkat cell RNA spiked in. The subset is: FACS-sorted CD8+CD4-CCR7+CD45RA+ naive T cells. The receptors were sampled from a human donor in good health. Some libraries in this study had Jurkat cell RNA spiked in.

To note about this clonotype: Possible read error: a much larger clone is one base away. V usage is TRBV10-3 and J usage is TRBJ2-5, with D perhaps TRBD1 (6 bases). V gave up 4 bases and J gave up 2 bases, with 8 bases separating them. The CDR3 covers 13 residues. Germline V gene lookup returns CDR1 ENHRY and CDR2 SYGVKD. CDR3 sequence: CAISGQVQETQYF. Here the CDR3 DNA reads TGTGCCATCAGTGGACAGGTACAAGAGACCCAGTACTTC.

The genes are TRBV9 and TRBJ2-6; D not resolved. Trimming took 2 bases from V and 0 from J, leaving 3 bases between them. Germline V gene lookup returns CDR1 SGDLS and CDR2 YYNGEE. The CDR3 loop spans 14 amino acids. CDR3 in amino acids: CASSVYSGANVLTF. CDR3 nucleotides: TGTGCCAGCAGCGTTTACTCTGGGGCCAACGTCCTGACTTTC. The entire variable domain, with the rest obtained from reference TRBV9 and TRBJ2-6, is as follows: DSGVTQTPKHLITATGQRVTLRCSPRSGDLSVYWYQQSLDQGLQFLIQYYNGEERAKGNILERFSAQQFPDLHSELNLSSLELGDSALYFCASSVYSGANVLTFGAGSRLTVL.

This clonotype appeared once. This chain connects TRBV20-1 to TRBJ2-1, with D uncertain. V was trimmed by 3 bases and J by 0 bases, leaving 12 bases between them. The germline gives CDR1 DFQATT, CDR2 SNEGSKA (reference sequence). The CDR3 spans 15 residues. The DNA for the CDR3 is TGCAGTGCTAGGCTAGTCGAGAGCTCCTACAATGAGCAGTTCTTC. Translated: CSARLVESSYNEQFF.

The sample holds many counts of this clonotype. J is TRBJ1-1 and V is TRBV7-9; D call uncertain. This CDR3 is 14 amino acids long. V was pared by 4 bases and J by 4 bases, with 13 bases between. CDR1 and CDR2 from the germline V gene are SEHNR and FQNEAQ (reference sequence). CDR3: CASSSFDRGTEAFF. CDR3 nucleotides: TGTGCCAGCAGCTCATTCGATAGAGGCACTGAAGCTTTCTTT.

This clonotype was detected only a few times. The CDR3 region is CASSPNGGAGGYTF. CDR3 sequence (DNA): TGTGCCAGCAGCCCCAACGGGGGCGCAGGTGGCTACACCTTC. The chain uses TRBV2 and TRBJ1-2, with a tentative D call TRBD1 (6 bases). V shed 6 bases and J shed 7 bases, with 18 bases lying between them. CDR1 SNHLY and CDR2 FYNNEI come from the germline V gene. This CDR3 has 14 amino acids.

This clonotype was found a few times. This may stem from a read error, because a much larger clone lies one nucleotide away. The chain has TRBV7-2 and TRBJ2-3; the D gene is possibly TRBD1 (6 bases). CDR1 is SGHTA, CDR2 FQGNSA, per germline. The CDR3 runs to 15 residues. The CDR3 sequence is CASSLVFQGGDTEYF. CDR3 in DNA: TGTGCCAGCAGCTTAGTATTCCAAGGGGGTGATACGGAGTATTTT.

The chain joins TRBV4-1 to TRBJ2-7; D unresolved. Germline CDR1 is MGHRA and CDR2 is YSYEKL. The CDR3 consists of 14 residues. The germline V and J ends were trimmed by 3 bases and 1 base, with 10 bases remaining between them. Here the CDR3 reads CASSQEEKSYEQYF. Written as DNA, the CDR3 is TGCGCCAGCAGCCAGGAAGAGAAGTCCTACGAGCAGTACTTC.

V is TRBV4-1 and J is TRBJ2-3; the D gene is possibly TRBD1 (5 bases). Per germline, CDR1 MGHRA and CDR2 YSYEKL. Between the trimmed V and J ends, which lost 4 bases and 1 base, there was a span of 12 bases. This CDR3 spans 15 amino acids. CDR3 residues: CASSPLPTGTDTQYF. Here the CDR3 DNA reads TGCGCCAGCAGCCCCTTACCGACAGGCACAGATACGCAGTATTTT.

The chain links TRBV20-1 to TRBJ2-7, with D unclear. Germline loops: CDR1 DFQATT, CDR2 SNEGSKA (reference sequence). CDR3 length: 13 residues. Trimming removed 4 bases from V and 3 bases from J, with 13 bases in between. CDR3 residues: CSAKMTRSYEQYF. As DNA, the CDR3 is TGCAGTGCTAAGATGACACGTAGCTACGAGCAGTACTTC.

The J gene is TRBJ1-1, the V gene TRBV28; possible D gene TRBD1, 5 bases. The germline V gene encodes CDR1 MDHEN and CDR2 SYDVKM. The ends were cut back, 3 bases at V and 3 bases at J, with 11 bases in the middle. CDR3 size: 14 residues. Here the CDR3 reads CASSLGPRDTEAFF. CDR3 DNA sequence: TGTGCCAGCAGTTTGGGACCCCGGGACACTGAAGCTTTCTTT. Supplemented by reference TRBV28 and TRBJ1-1, the full variable domain reads DVKVTQSSRYLVKRTGEKVFLECVQDMDHENMFWYRQDPGLGLRLIYFSYDVKMKEKGDIPEGYSVSREKKERFSLILESASTNQTSMYLCASSLGPRDTEAFFGQGTRLTVV.

The CDR3: CASSHFVAGLTDTQYF. The CDR3 DNA reads as TGTGCCAGCAGCCATTTCGTAGCGGGACTCACAGATACGCAGTATTTT. This chain connects TRBV7-6 to TRBJ2-3; the match to TRBD2 covers 8 bases. V shed 5 bases and J 2 bases; nucleotides not matched to a gene: 9. Looked up from germline, CDR1 is SGHVS and CDR2 is FNYEAQ. The CDR3 runs to 16 residues.

This clonotype was seen a handful of times. The CDR3 reads CASSVGSWAGTEAFF. The CDR3 DNA is TGTGCCAGCAGCGTCGGTAGTTGGGCTGGGACTGAAGCTTTCTTT. The chain links TRBV5-5 to TRBJ1-1; no firm D call. Trimming took off 4 bases at V and 5 bases at J, with 18 bases between the two ends. Germline lookup yields CDR1 SGHKS and CDR2 YYEKEE (reference sequence). The CDR3 contains 15 residues. The full variable domain, rest sourced from reference TRBV5-5 and TRBJ1-1, is DAGVTQSPTHLIKTRGQQVTLRCSPISGHKSVSWYQQVLGQGPQFIFQYYEKEERGRGNFPDRFSARQFPNYSSELNVNALLLGDSALYLCASSVGSWAGTEAFFGQGTRLTVV.

There are many counts of this clonotype. The genes are TRBV7-6 and TRBJ2-6, with 8 bases aligning to TRBD1. Germline V lookup: CDR1 SGHVS, CDR2 FNYEAQ. V lost 4 bases to trimming and J lost 2 bases; unmatched junction nucleotides: 7. The length of the CDR3 is 17 residues. The CDR3 region has the DNA TGTGCCAGCAGCTCTGGACAGGGAAGGGCTGGGGCCAACGTCCTGACTTTC. This codes for CASSSGQGRAGANVLTF. The full variable domain, completed using reference TRBV7-6 and TRBJ2-6, is GAGVSQSPRYKVTKRGQDVALRCDPISGHVSLYWYRQALGQGPEFLTYFNYEAQQDKSGLPNDRFSAERPEGSISTLTIQRTEQRDSAMYRCASSSGQGRAGANVLTFGAGSRLTVL.

This clonotype was seen only a few times. The V gene is TRBV20-1, the J gene TRBJ2-5; D may be TRBD2 (5 bases). CDR1 and CDR2 from the germline V gene are DFQATT and SNEGSKA (reference sequence). The CDR3 has 13 amino acids. V was pared by 0 bases and J by 2 bases, with 7 bases between. The CDR3 DNA is TGCAGTGCTAGAGAGCGGACTCAAGAGACCCAGTACTTC. Amino acids: CSARERTQETQYF.

Worth noting for this clonotype: Lacking the conserved final phenylalanine or tryptophan, this CDR3 likely reflects a read error. The genes are TRBV19 and TRBJ2-2; TRBD2 matches 10 bases. The CDR3 loop spans 19 amino acids. CDR1 is LNHDA, CDR2 SQIVND, per germline (reference sequence). After removal of 9 bases from V and 1 base from J, the junction contained 17 bases not matched to a gene. This chain's CDR3 is CARTPFGASGGRNTGELFY. CDR3 nucleotides: TGTGCCAGGACCCCCTTCGGGGCTAGCGGGGGAAGGAACACCGGGGAGCTGTTTTAT.

Note on this clonotype: The CDR3 does not end in the conserved phenylalanine or tryptophan, so this is likely a read error. This chain uses TRBV12-3 or TRBV12-4 with TRBJ2-5; D uncertain. The V end lost 5 bases, the J end lost 3 bases, and 13 bases lay between the germline ends. This CDR3 region has 14 residues. This CDR3 reads CASSPSVPEETQYS. CDR3 nucleotide sequence: TGTGCCAGCAGTCCCTCAGTCCCCGAAGAGACCCAGTACTCC.

This clonotype was counted at least ten times. This rearrangement joins TRBV7-6 to TRBJ2-5; 10 bases line up with TRBD1. CDR1 is SGHVS, CDR2 FNYEAQ, per germline. This CDR3 is built from 15 residues. V lost 1 base and J lost 4; bases outside the gene matches: 3. The CDR3 loop reads CASSLGGQGIETQYF. In nucleotides, the CDR3 is TGTGCCAGCAGCTTAGGGGGACAGGGGATAGAGACCCAGTACTTC.

This clonotype was detected many times. V is TRBV25-1 and J is TRBJ2-3; TRBD2 matches 10 bases. The V gene end was trimmed by 7 bases and the J gene end by 5 bases; junction bases not matched to a gene: 9. The CDR3 extends over 15 amino acids. Germline lookup yields CDR1 MGHDK and CDR2 SYGVNS. The CDR3 coding sequence is TGTGCCAGCAAGTTAGTAGCGGGAGGAGGAGATACGCAGTATTTT. Protein sequence: CASKLVAGGGDTQYF.

The rearrangement joins TRBV5-1 to TRBJ2-7; a weak D match, TRBD1 (5 bases). CDR3 length: 14 amino acids. Trimming cost V 2 bases and J 3 bases, with 12 bases left between them. Looked up from germline, CDR1 is SGHRS and CDR2 is YFSETQ. The CDR3 sequence: CASSFVGHGYEQYF. The CDR3 coding sequence is TGCGCCAGCAGCTTCGTGGGGCATGGCTACGAGCAGTACTTC.

Notes on this clonotype: The junction and the germline gene differ at one end; a read error may be behind it. V is TRBV4-1 and J is TRBJ2-1; D may be TRBD1 (6 bases). Germline V gene lookup returns CDR1 MGHRA and CDR2 YSYEKL. There are 16 residues in the CDR3. The CDR3 is CTSSHRLGTIDNEQFF. CDR3 bases: TGCACCAGCAGCCATCGCCTCGGGACAATTGACAATGAGCAGTTCTTC.

This clonotype was seen more than once but under ten times. A much larger clone is a single base away; this may be a read error. The chain is built from TRBV12-5 and TRBJ1-2; D is unclear. The CDR3 consists of 14 residues. Germline CDR1 and CDR2: LGHNT and FRNRAP. The V and J ends lost 2 bases and 4 bases respectively, with 11 bases between them. The CDR3 DNA is TGTGCTAGTGGTTTGCCGGGCAGCCCCTATGGCTACACCTTC. Encoded protein: CASGLPGSPYGYTF.

The chain recombines TRBV7-6 with TRBJ1-1; D possibly corresponds to TRBD1 (5 bases). The CDR3 is 15 residues long. Germline CDR1 is SGHVS and CDR2 is FNYEAQ. The V and J ends lost 1 base and 5 bases respectively, with 14 bases between them. The CDR3 spells CASSLVEGGGTEAFF. CDR3 DNA: TGTGCCAGCAGCTTAGTGGAGGGTGGGGGGACTGAAGCTTTCTTT.